This T cell receptor (beta chain) came from a study of beta chain features in type 1 diabetes. General study findings and limits: Moderate yet significant TCRB CDR3 shortening was seen in Type 1 diabetes patients in all four CD4+ subsets. When VDJ junctions were examined, type 1 diabetes patients showed fewer insertions and more deletions.

Germline CDR1 and CDR2: SGHAT and FQNNGV. V was clipped by 0 bases and J by 11 bases; unmatched bases: 4. The CDR3 has 12 residues. In the case of this clone: Antigen specificity is unknown.

Expressed TCRB transcripts got sequenced, as all isolated RNA was reverse transcribed. The method was immunoSEQ multiplex PCR; TCRdb's version includes in-frame clones alone and lacks a portion of them. The sample includes 95,000 to 150,000 clones, 16% of them seen just once. The receptor comes from a man under 40 with type 1 diabetes. The sequencing input was central memory CD4+ T cells from blood. V and J are TRBV11-2 and TRBJ2-7; 7 nucleotides line up with TRBD2. As DNA, the CDR3 is TGTGCCAGCAGCTTAGATCTCGGGGGGAAGTACTTC. Translating gives CASSLDLGGKYF.